This TCR beta chain was identified in a study of T cells in Graves' hyperthyroidism and ophthalmopathy. Overall study findings and caveats: The blood repertoire included most of the expanded thyroid clonotypes above 0.001. A model using 13 V-J features told ophthalmopathy apart from stable hyperthyroidism.

The CDR3 has 14 residues. TCR beta CDR3 regions were amplified from RNA. The HTBI set primed first-round TCR CDR3 RT-PCR. Each CDR3 protein is one row after TCRdb ran MiXCR on the multiplex PCR reads. The data contain 300,000 or so distinct CDR3 sequences, approximately 18% of them seen just once; the ten biggest clones take up about 49%. Points on this clonotype: Its antigen is as yet unknown. The junction departs from the called germline gene at one end, perhaps through a read error.

Exclusion of patients followed from uncontrolled infection, other autoimmune disease, pregnancy or lactation. The PBMCs studied were ones that came from around 10 ml fresh peripheral blood. The gene calls are TRBV12-3 or TRBV12-4 and TRBJ1-1; 7 nucleotides align to TRBD1. Sequencing was performed on blood. This TCR derives from a woman in her forties or fifties with Graves' hyperthyroidism. The CDR3 sequence: CASRPRQGSAEALF. The CDR3 DNA reads as TGTGCCAGCAGGCCCAGACAGGGAAGCGCTGAAGCTCTCTTT.